The 17 T cell receptor beta chains below come from one sample, sequenced in a study of PD-1 blockade in classical Hodgkin lymphoma. Here immunoSEQ multiplex PCR was the method, and the copy in TCRdb shows in-frame clones only, minus some. The sample has around 50,000 clones, around 90% seen once. The time point: cycle 4 day 1 (C4D1), after five to seven weeks of nivolumab. Each patient experienced a relapse that followed autologous stem cell transplantation, and brentuximab vedotin exposure varied. The material was peripheral blood mononuclear cells (PBMCs), obtained before the fourth cycle of nivolumab. These receptors originate from a human donor with classical Hodgkin lymphoma.

The chain combines TRBV10-1 with TRBJ2-7; the match to TRBD1 covers 9 bases. V was clipped by 6 bases and J by 11 bases; unmatched bases: 11. The CDR3 is made up of 13 amino acids. Germline CDR1 and CDR2: WNHNN and SYGVQD (reference sequence). As DNA, the CDR3 is TGCGCCAGCAGCCCCGACATCGGACAGGGGAAGTACTTC. Amino acids: CASSPDIGQGKYF.

The chain is built from TRBV5-1 and TRBJ2-7; 9 bases are a match to TRBD1. Germline CDR1 reads SGHRS; CDR2 reads YFSETQ. The CDR3 spans 14 residues. With 4 bases clipped from V and 2 bases from J, the junction kept 4 bases outside the gene matches. The CDR3 coding sequence is TGCGCCAGCAGCGGAACAGGGGGCGCCTACGAGCAGTACTTC. It is translated as CASSGTGGAYEQYF.

The rearrangement links TRBV29-1 to TRBJ2-2, with D tentatively TRBD1 (6 bases). The CDR3 contains 15 residues. The V and J ends lost 6 bases and 0 bases respectively, with 14 bases between them. Germline V CDR1 and CDR2: SQVTM, ANQGSEA. CDR3 in amino acids: CSVEQGKTNTGELFF. DNA of the CDR3: TGCAGCGTGGAGCAGGGGAAAACGAACACCGGGGAGCTGTTTTTT.

The V and J genes are TRBV14 and TRBJ2-7; D call uncertain. CDR3 length: 13 residues. Germline loops: CDR1 SGHDN, CDR2 FVKESK. V lost 6 bases to trimming and J lost 2 bases, with 11 bases between them. The DNA of the CDR3 is TGTGCCAGCAGTCCCCGATATGCCTACGAGCAGTACTTC. It specifies CASSPRYAYEQYF. Combining the CDR3 with reference TRBV14 and TRBJ2-7 gives the whole variable domain EAGVTQFPSHSVIEKGQTVTLRCDPISGHDNLYWYRRVMGKEIKFLLHFVKESKQDESGMPNNRFLAERTGGTYSTLKVQPAELEDSGVYFCASSPRYAYEQYFGPGTRLTVT.

The sample holds one count of this clone. V gene TRBV28 combines with J gene TRBJ1-1; D is perhaps TRBD1 (6 bases). The CDR3 has 15 amino acids. V lost 5 bases and J 4 bases, leaving 17 bases between the germline ends. Per germline, CDR1 MDHEN and CDR2 SYDVKM. The CDR3 region is CASSRQQGYGTEAFF. The CDR3 DNA reads TGTGCCAGCAGTCGTCAACAGGGCTACGGCACTGAAGCTTTCTTT.

The V call is TRBV27, the J call TRBJ2-7; D not resolved. V was clipped by 7 bases and J by 0 bases, with 10 bases between them. This CDR3 is 13 amino acids long. The germline V gene encodes CDR1 MNHEY and CDR2 SMNVEV (reference sequence). The CDR3 spells CASMSVFSYEQYF. The CDR3 bases are TGTGCCAGCATGAGCGTTTTCTCCTACGAGCAGTACTTC.

This chain connects TRBV5-1 to TRBJ2-1; TRBD2 is a possible D gene (6 bases). This CDR3 contains 15 residues. Germline assignment: CDR1 SGHRS and CDR2 YFSETQ. Trimming pared 4 bases from V and 7 bases from J, leaving 18 bases between. The CDR3 sequence is CASSPPRDLWNEQFF. CDR3 coding DNA: TGCGCCAGCAGCCCCCCACGGGACTTATGGAATGAGCAGTTCTTC.

V is TRBV9 and J is TRBJ2-7; D gene ambiguous. V lost 0 bases and J lost 4, with 14 bases in between. CDR3 length: 15 amino acids. Germline CDR1 SGDLS, CDR2 YYNGEE. The CDR3 loop is CASSVGRALPYEQYF. CDR3 nucleotides: TGTGCCAGCAGCGTAGGTAGGGCCTTGCCTTACGAGCAGTACTTC. Full variable domain (remainder filled in from reference TRBV9 and TRBJ2-7): DSGVTQTPKHLITATGQRVTLRCSPRSGDLSVYWYQQSLDQGLQFLIQYYNGEERAKGNILERFSAQQFPDLHSELNLSSLELGDSALYFCASSVGRALPYEQYFGPGTRLTVT.

V usage is TRBV28 and J usage is TRBJ2-2; 8 bases agree with TRBD2. The J segment lost 7 bases and the V segment lost 5 bases, leaving 9 bases of the junction unmatched. CDR1 is MDHEN and CDR2 is SYDVKM in the germline V gene. The CDR3 loop spans 15 amino acids. CDR3 in DNA: TGTGCCAGCAGTCACGACAGCGGGAGAGGCGGGGAGCTGTTTTTT. This gives the protein CASSHDSGRGGELFF.

V gene TRBV6-5 combines with J gene TRBJ2-5; tentatively, D is TRBD1 (6 bases). Trimming removed 4 bases from V and 7 bases from J, with 16 bases in between. The CDR3 sequence is 14 residues long. CDR1 and CDR2 from the germline V gene are MNHEY and SVGAGI. The CDR3 sequence: CASSSGQNPVTQYF. CDR3 DNA sequence: TGTGCCAGCAGTTCTGGACAGAATCCTGTGACCCAGTACTTC.

The chain is built from TRBV2 and TRBJ1-1; no firm D call. Per germline, CDR1 SNHLY and CDR2 FYNNEI. This CDR3 contains 12 residues. Trimming cost V 6 bases and J 7 bases, with 12 bases left between them. The CDR3 is CASRNDRVEAFF. As DNA, the CDR3 is TGTGCCAGCAGAAATGACCGCGTTGAAGCTTTCTTT.

The chain combines TRBV7-3 with TRBJ1-1; TRBD1 might be the D (6 bases). This CDR3 has 13 amino acids. CDR1 SGHTA and CDR2 FQGTGA come from the germline V gene. The V end lost 4 bases, the J end lost 4 bases, and 10 bases lay between the germline ends. The CDR3 DNA reads as TGTGCCAGCAGCTCACAGGGTGGCACTGAAGCTTTCTTT. It is translated as CASSSQGGTEAFF.

CDR3: CATSGLAGPYEQYF. CDR3 in DNA: TGTGCCACAAGCGGGCTAGCGGGCCCCTACGAGCAGTACTTC. The chain combines TRBV15 with TRBJ2-5; 8 bases map to TRBD2. The DNA end is more similar to TRBJ2-7, so the J call may be wrong. There are 14 residues in the CDR3. The germline CDR1 and CDR2 sequences are LNHNV and YYDKDF (reference sequence).

The chain uses TRBV5-1 and TRBJ1-3, with 7 bases aligning to TRBD1. V dropped 0 bases and J dropped 8; count of bases not matched to a gene: 2. Germline V gene sequence: CDR1 SGHRS, CDR2 YFSETQ. The CDR3 runs 13 residues. As DNA, the CDR3 is TGCGCCAGCAGCTTGGGACAGGGAGACACCATATATTTT. Amino acid sequence: CASSLGQGDTIYF.

This clone was observed a single time. The chain is built from TRBV4-1 and TRBJ2-1, with TRBD2 matching 8 bases. The J segment lost 15 bases and the V segment lost 4 bases, leaving 11 bases of the junction unmatched. The CDR3 runs to 13 residues. Germline lookup yields CDR1 MGHRA and CDR2 YSYEKL. This CDR3 reads CASSPAPREGLFF. The DNA for the CDR3 is TGCGCCAGCAGCCCCGCCCCCCGGGAGGGGTTGTTCTTC.

The genes are TRBV5-1 and TRBJ2-1; 8 bases fit TRBD2. Per germline, CDR1 SGHRS and CDR2 YFSETQ. V shed 2 bases and J 6 bases; nucleotides not matched to a gene: 7. The CDR3 consists of 15 residues. Here the CDR3 reads CASSLLAGTSNEQFF. The CDR3 DNA reads as TGCGCCAGCAGCTTATTAGCGGGAACTAGCAATGAGCAGTTCTTC. The full variable domain, with the rest looked up from reference TRBV5-1 and TRBJ2-1, is KAGVTQTPRYLIKTRGQQVTLSCSPISGHRSVSWYQQTPGQGLQFLFEYFSETQRNKGNFPGRFSGRQFSNSRSEMNVSTLELGDSALYLCASSLLAGTSNEQFFGPGTRLTVL.

The V gene is TRBV4-1, the J gene TRBJ2-5, with 7 bases fitting TRBD1. The end of the DNA aligns better with TRBJ2-7, so the J call may be wrong. The CDR3 runs 15 residues. Germline V gives CDR1 MGHRA, CDR2 YSYEKL. The CDR3 sequence: CASSQGGGSSYEQYF. The CDR3 DNA sequence: TGCGCCAGCAGCCAAGGAGGGGGCAGTTCCTACGAGCAGTACTTC.